The sequence of this T cell receptor (beta chain) was determined in a study of response to subunit inactivated influenza vaccine. Points from the study as a whole: It was the authors' suggestion that each seasonal influenza vaccination recruits few new T cells.

TCRdb re-called the RT-PCR reads through MiXCR, storing one row per CDR3 protein. The sample yields some 500,000 distinct CDR3 sequences, 13% seen once. Points on this clonotype: The antigen is not known.

V was pared by 1 base and J by 2 bases, with 9 bases between. The CDR3 is 15 residues long. The input for sequencing was PBMCs from blood, taken about 40 days after vaccination. The TCR sequence derives from a man aged 45-60 years who received an inactivated influenza vaccine. V gene TRBV12-3 or TRBV12-4 combines with J gene TRBJ2-1, with a possible D match to TRBD2 (6 bases). Here the CDR3 reads CASSLESGAYNEQFF. The CDR3 DNA reads as TGTGCCAGCAGTTTAGAGTCGGGGGCCTACAATGAGCAGTTCTTC.